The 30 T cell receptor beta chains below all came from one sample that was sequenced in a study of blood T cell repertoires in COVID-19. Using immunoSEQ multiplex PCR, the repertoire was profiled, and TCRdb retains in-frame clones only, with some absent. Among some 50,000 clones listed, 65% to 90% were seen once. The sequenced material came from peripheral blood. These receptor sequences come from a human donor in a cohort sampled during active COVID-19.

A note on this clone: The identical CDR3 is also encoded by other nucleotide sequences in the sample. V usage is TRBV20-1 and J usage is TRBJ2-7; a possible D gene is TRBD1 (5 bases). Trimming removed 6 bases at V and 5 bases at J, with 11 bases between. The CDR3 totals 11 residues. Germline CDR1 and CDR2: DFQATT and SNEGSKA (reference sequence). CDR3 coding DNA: TGCAGTGCGCGTTCAGGGCACGAGCAGTACTTC. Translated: CSARSGHEQYF.

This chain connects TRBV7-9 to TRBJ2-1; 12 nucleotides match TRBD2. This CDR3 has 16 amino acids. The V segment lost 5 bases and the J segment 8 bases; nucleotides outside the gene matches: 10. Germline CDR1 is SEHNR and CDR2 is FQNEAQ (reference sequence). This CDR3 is CASSRLLAGGLDEQFF. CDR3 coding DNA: TGTGCCAGCAGCCGCCTCCTAGCGGGGGGGTTGGATGAGCAGTTCTTC.

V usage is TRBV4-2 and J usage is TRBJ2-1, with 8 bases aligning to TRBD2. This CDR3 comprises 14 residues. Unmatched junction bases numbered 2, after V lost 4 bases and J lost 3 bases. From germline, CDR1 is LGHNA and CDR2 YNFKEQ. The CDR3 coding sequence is TGTGCCAGCAGCCCTGGGACTAGCTACAATGAGCAGTTCTTC. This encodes CASSPGTSYNEQFF.

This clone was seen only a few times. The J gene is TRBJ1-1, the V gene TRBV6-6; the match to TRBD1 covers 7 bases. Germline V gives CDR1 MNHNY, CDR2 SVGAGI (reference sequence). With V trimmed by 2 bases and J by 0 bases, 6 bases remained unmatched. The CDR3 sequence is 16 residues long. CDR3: CASSYGSTGMNTEAFF. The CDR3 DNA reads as TGTGCCAGCAGTTACGGTTCGACAGGGATGAACACTGAAGCTTTCTTT.

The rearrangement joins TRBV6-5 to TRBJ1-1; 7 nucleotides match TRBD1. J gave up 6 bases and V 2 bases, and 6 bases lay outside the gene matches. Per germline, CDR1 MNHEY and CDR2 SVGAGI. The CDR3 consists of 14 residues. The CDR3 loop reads CASSYTPTGSEAFF. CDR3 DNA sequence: TGTGCCAGCAGTTACACCCCGACAGGGTCTGAAGCTTTCTTT.

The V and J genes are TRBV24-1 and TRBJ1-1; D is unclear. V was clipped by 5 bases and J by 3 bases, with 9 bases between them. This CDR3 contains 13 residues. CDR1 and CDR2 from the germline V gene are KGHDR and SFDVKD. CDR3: CATSAGPYTEAFF. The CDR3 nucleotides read TGTGCCACCAGTGCAGGCCCCTACACTGAAGCTTTCTTT.

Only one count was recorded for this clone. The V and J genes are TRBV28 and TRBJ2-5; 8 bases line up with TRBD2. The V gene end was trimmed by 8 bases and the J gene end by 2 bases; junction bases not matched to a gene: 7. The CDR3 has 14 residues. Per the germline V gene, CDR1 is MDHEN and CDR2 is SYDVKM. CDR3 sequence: CASRVAGLQETQYF. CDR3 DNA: TGTGCCAGCCGGGTAGCGGGGCTACAAGAGACCCAGTACTTC.

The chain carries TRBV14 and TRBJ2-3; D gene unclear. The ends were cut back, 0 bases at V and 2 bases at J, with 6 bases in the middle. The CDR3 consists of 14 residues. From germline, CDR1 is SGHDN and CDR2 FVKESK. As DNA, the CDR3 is TGTGCCAGCAGCCAAGATCTTGTCACAGATACGCAGTATTTT. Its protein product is CASSQDLVTDTQYF.

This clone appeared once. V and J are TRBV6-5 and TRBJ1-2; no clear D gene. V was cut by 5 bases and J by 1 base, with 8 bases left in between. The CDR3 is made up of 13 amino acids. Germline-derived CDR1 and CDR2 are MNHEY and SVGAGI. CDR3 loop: CASSPVNNYGYTF. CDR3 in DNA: TGTGCCAGCAGTCCCGTAAATAACTATGGCTACACCTTC.

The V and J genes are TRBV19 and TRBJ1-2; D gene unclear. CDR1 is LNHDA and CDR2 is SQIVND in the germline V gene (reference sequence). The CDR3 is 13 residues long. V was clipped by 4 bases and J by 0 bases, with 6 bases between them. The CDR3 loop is CASSRQANYGYTF. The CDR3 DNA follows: TGTGCCAGTAGTAGGCAAGCTAACTATGGCTACACCTTC.

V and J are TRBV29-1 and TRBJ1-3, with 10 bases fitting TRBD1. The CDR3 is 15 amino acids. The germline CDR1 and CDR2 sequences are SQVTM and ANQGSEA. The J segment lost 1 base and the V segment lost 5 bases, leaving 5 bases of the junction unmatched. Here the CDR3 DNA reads TGCAGCGTTCAGACAGGGGGCGGATCTGGAAACACCATATATTTT. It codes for CSVQTGGGSGNTIYF.

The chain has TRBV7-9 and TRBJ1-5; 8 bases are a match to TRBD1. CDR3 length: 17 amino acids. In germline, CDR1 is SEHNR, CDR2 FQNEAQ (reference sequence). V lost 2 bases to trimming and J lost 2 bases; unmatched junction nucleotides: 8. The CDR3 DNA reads TGTGCCAGCAGCTTATTCAGGGGGCAGAGCGGCAATCAGCCCCAGCATTTT. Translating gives CASSLFRGQSGNQPQHF.

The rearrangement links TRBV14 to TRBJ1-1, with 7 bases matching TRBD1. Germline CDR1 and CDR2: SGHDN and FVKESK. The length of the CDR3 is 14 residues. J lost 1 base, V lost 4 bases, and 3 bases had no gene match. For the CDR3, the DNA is TGTGCCAGCAGCCTCCGGACAGGGAACACTGAAGCTTTCTTT. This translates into CASSLRTGNTEAFF.

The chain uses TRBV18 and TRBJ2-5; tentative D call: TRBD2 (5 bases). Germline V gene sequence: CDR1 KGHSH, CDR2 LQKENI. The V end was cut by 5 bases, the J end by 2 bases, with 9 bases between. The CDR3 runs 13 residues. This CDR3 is CASSEGGQETQYF. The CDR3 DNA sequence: TGTGCCAGCTCAGAAGGAGGACAAGAGACCCAGTACTTC. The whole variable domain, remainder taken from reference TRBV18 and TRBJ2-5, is NAGVMQNPRHLVRRRGQEARLRCSPMKGHSHVYWYRQLPEEGLKFMVYLQKENIIDESGMPKERFSAEFPKEGPSILRIQQVVRGDSAAYFCASSEGGQETQYFGPGTRLLVL.

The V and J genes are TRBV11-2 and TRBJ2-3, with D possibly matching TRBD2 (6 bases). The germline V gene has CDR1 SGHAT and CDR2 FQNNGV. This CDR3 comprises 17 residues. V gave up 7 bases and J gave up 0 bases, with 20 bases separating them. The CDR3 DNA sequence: TGTGCCAGCACCCACTCCGGCGGGGTGCGGAGCACAGATACGCAGTATTTT. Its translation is CASTHSGGVRSTDTQYF.

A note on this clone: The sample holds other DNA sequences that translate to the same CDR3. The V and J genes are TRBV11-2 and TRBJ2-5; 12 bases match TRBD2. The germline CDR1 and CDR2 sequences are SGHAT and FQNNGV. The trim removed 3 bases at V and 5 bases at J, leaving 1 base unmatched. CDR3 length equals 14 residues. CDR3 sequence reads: CASSLGLAGETQYF. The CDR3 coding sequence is TGTGCCAGCAGCTTGGGACTAGCGGGCGAGACCCAGTACTTC. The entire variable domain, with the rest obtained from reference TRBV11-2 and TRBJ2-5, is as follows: EAGVAQSPRYKIIEKRQSVAFWCNPISGHATLYWYQQILGQGPKLLIQFQNNGVVDDSQLPKDRFSAERLKGVDSTLKIQPAKLEDSAVYLCASSLGLAGETQYFGPGTRLLVL.

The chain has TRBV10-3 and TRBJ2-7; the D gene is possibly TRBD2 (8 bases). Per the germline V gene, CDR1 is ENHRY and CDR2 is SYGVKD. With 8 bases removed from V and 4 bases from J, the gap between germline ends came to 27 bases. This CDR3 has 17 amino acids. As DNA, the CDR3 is TGTGCCATCGGGGACAGTGGGCCCGCGGGGGGCGTATACGAGCAGTACTTC. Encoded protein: CAIGDSGPAGGVYEQYF.

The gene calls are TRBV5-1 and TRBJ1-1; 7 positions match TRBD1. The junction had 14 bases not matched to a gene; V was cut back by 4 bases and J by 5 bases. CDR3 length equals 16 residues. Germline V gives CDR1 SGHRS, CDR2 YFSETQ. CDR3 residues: CASSPGTDPTMTEAFF. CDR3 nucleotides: TGCGCCAGCAGCCCGGGGACAGACCCTACTATGACTGAAGCTTTCTTT.

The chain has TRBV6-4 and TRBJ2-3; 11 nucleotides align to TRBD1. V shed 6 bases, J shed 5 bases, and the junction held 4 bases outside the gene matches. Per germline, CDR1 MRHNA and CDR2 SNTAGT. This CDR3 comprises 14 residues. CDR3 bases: TGTGCCAGCAGACGGGACAGGGGGGAAGATACGCAGTATTTT. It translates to CASRRDRGEDTQYF.

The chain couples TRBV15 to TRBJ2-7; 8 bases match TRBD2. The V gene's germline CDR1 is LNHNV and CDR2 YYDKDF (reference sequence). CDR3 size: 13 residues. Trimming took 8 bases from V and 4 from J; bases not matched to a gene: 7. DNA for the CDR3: TGTGCCACCGCCAGCGGGAGTGGTTACGAGCAGTACTTC. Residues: CATASGSGYEQYF.

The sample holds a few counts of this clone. The CDR3 reads CAWSGGRGRGGQPQHF. The CDR3 coding sequence is TGTGCCTGGAGTGGAGGTAGGGGGCGCGGCGGACAGCCCCAGCATTTT. The rearrangement uses TRBV30 and TRBJ1-5; 7 bases are a match to TRBD1. CDR3 size: 16 residues. CDR1 is GTSNPN, CDR2 SVGIG, per germline (reference sequence). V lost 1 base and J lost 7; bases outside the gene matches: 13.

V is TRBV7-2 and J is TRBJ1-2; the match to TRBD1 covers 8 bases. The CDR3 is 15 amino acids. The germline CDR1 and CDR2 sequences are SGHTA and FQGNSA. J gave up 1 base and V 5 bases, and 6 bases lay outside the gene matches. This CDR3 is CASSPRGQGNYGYTF. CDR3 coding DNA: TGTGCCAGCAGCCCTAGAGGACAGGGTAACTATGGCTACACCTTC.

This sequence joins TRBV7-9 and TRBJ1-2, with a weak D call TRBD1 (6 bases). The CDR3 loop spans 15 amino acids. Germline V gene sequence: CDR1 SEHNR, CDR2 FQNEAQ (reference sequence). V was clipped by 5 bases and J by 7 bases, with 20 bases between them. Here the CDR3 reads CASSVPGHPWGGYTF. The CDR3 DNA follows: TGTGCCAGCAGCGTTCCGGGACACCCTTGGGGTGGCTACACCTTC.

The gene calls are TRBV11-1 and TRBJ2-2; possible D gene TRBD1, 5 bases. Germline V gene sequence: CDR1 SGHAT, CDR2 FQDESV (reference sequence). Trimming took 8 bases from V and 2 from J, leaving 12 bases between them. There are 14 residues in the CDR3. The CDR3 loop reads CASQGVRNTGELFF. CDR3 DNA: TGTGCCAGCCAAGGGGTTCGAAACACCGGGGAGCTGTTTTTT.

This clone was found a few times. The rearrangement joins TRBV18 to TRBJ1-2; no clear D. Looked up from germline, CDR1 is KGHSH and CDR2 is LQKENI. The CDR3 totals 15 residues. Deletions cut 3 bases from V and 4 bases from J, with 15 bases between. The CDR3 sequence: CASSPTGKQFYGYTF. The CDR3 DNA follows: TGTGCCAGCTCACCGACGGGAAAACAGTTCTATGGCTACACCTTC.

The CDR3 spells CASSLGGRNIQYF. CDR3 coding DNA: TGTGCCAGCAGCTTAGGGGGTCGAAACATTCAGTACTTC. This rearrangement joins TRBV5-8 to TRBJ2-4; D may be TRBD1 (6 bases). From germline, CDR1 is SGHTS and CDR2 YDEGEE. The CDR3 sequence is 13 residues long. V was trimmed by 2 bases and J by 6 bases, leaving 9 bases between them. The full variable domain, in which reference TRBV5-8 and TRBJ2-4 provide the parts outside the CDR3, is EAGVTQSPTHLIKTRGQQATLRCSPISGHTSVYWYQQALGLGLQFLLWYDEGEERNRGNFPPRFSGRQFPNYSSELNVNALELEDSALYLCASSLGGRNIQYFGAGTRLSVL.

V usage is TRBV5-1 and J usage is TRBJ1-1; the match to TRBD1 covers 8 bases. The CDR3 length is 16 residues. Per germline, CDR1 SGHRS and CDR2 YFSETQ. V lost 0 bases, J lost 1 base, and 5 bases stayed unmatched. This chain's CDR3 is CASSLARGTGNTEAFF. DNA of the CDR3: TGCGCCAGCAGCTTGGCCCGGGGGACAGGGAACACTGAAGCTTTCTTT.

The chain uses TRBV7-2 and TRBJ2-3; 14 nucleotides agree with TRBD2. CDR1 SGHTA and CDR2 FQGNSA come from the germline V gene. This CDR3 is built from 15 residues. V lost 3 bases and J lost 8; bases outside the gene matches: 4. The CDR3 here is CASSLGLAGEGTQYF. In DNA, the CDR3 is TGTGCCAGCAGCTTGGGACTAGCGGGAGAGGGTACGCAGTATTTT.

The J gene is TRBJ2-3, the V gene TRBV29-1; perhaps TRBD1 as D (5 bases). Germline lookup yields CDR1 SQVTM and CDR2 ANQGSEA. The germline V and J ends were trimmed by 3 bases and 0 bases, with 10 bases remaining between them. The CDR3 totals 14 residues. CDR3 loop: CSVDGRVSTDTQYF. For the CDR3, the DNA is TGCAGCGTTGACGGCAGGGTGAGCACAGATACGCAGTATTTT.

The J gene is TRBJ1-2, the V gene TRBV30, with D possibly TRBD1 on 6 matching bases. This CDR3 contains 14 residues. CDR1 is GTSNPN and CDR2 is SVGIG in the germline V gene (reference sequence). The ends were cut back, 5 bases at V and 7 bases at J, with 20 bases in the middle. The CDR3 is CAWDYLQGTGGYTF. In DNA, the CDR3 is TGTGCCTGGGATTACCTACAGGGCACGGGTGGCTACACCTTC.